This T cell receptor beta chain was obtained from a study of Ad26.COV2.S vaccination and SARS-CoV-2 variants. Overall study: Into the muscle, Ad26.COV2.S was dosed once or twice, 56 days apart.

Noted treatment: roughly 19 received Ad26.COV2.S at low or high dose, single or two shots; about five received placebo; per-sample allocation not given. Material that was analyzed had been drawn on day 63 after the first vaccine or placebo injection. Repertoires were generated with immunoSEQ multiplex PCR, while TCRdb's copy carries only in-frame clones and drops some. The table has 300,000 to 350,000 clones, 90% seen once. The origin of this receptor is a person between 18 and 59 years old who received the Ad26.COV2.S COVID-19 vaccine or a placebo. The sample consisted of peripheral blood, taken in a trial of Ad26.COV2.S vaccine versus placebo.

The CDR3, as DNA: TGTGCCAGCAGCTTATTCGGGCAAGGGGAAGCTTTCTTT. Protein product: CASSLFGQGEAFF. This sequence joins TRBV7-2 and TRBJ1-1; D not certain. CDR3 size: 13 residues. Germline CDR1 SGHTA, CDR2 FQGNSA. The germline V and J ends were trimmed by 2 bases and 8 bases, with 12 bases remaining between them.